A single T cell receptor beta chain is shown here with its context. The data stem from a study of cytomegalovirus exposure and HLA in healthy donors. V was shortened by 2 bases and J by 7 bases, with 9 bases between the two germline ends. Germline assignment: CDR1 SGHDN and CDR2 FVKESK. This CDR3 is 13 amino acids long. The study drew the donors from its approximately 130-subject validation cohort, separate from the roughly 700-subject first cohort. Profiled with immunoSEQ multiplex PCR; TCRdb holds only in-frame clones, not every one. This table holds around 300,000 clones, approximately 90% found once.

The sequencing sample was made of PBMCs. The V and J genes are TRBV14 and TRBJ2-1; weak D call: TRBD2 (5 bases). The TCR sequence derives from a woman aged 18-30 years in good health and CMV-seronegative. The DNA of the CDR3 is TGTGCCAGCAGCCAACGACGGAGGAATGAGCAGTTCTTC. Protein product: CASSQRRRNEQFF.